The subject of this entry is one T cell receptor (beta chain). The data were taken from a study of CXCR3-negative and CXCR3-positive naive CD8 T cells. Germline assignment: CDR1 SGDLS and CDR2 YYNGEE. The length of the CDR3 is 13 residues. With UMI labels, 5' RACE was used to prepare the TRB cDNA libraries. TCRdb derives one entry per CDR3 protein from the 5' RACE reads, leaving out DNA. The sample table sets out approximately 74,000 distinct CDR3 sequences. V gene TRBV9 combines with J gene TRBJ2-5. The source material was naive CXCR3- CD8+ T cells from blood. Subset specified: CD45RO-CCR7+CD27+CD95- naive CD8+ T cells lacking CXCR3 (TNR3-). The clonotype comes from a human donor in good health. Some clones in this sample may be carry-over from other donors' samples. CDR3 loop: CASSVDNTETQYF.